This section outlines one T cell receptor beta chain sequence together with its context. Its antigen is not known. Some clones are missing from TCRdb's copy, which holds only in-frame ones; the method was immunoSEQ multiplex PCR. Of about 350,000 clones in the sample, 90% to 95% were seen once. The entry originates in a study of Ad26.COV2.S vaccination and SARS-CoV-2 variants. General study findings and limits: Total T cell responses may have been underestimated by the TCR breadth and depth analyses. With respect to non-spike TCR breadth, vaccine and placebo recipients were similar. Substantial response breadth was reportedly seen for spike-specific CD8+ and CD4+ T cells after vaccination. Spike-specific TCR breadth ran higher among vaccine recipients than placebo recipients.

V lost 1 base, J lost 4 bases, and 5 bases lay in between. CDR1 and CDR2 from the germline V gene are LNHDA and SQIVND (reference sequence). This CDR3 is built from 13 residues. The sequence was collected from a human donor who had recovered from COVID-19. The specimen was peripheral blood, collected after recovery from COVID-19. V and J are TRBV19 and TRBJ2-1; the D gene is possibly TRBD2 (5 bases). The DNA of the CDR3 is TGTGCCAGTAGTATAGGAGGGTACAATGAGCAGTTCTTC. Encoded protein: CASSIGGYNEQFF.